The 5 T cell receptor beta chains listed next were all sequenced from one sample in a study of cytomegalovirus exposure and HLA in healthy donors. A multiplex PCR was run with 60 Vbeta primers and 13 Jbeta primers. Here immunoSEQ multiplex PCR was the method, and the copy in TCRdb shows in-frame clones only, minus some. The sample gives about 200,000 clones, approximately 80% of which show up once; about 1.5% is in the top ten. Sequenced sample: PBMCs. These receptors all stem from a man aged 45 to 65 in good health and CMV-seronegative.

This clone appeared a few times. The CDR3 protein is CASSSNRQGEFF. The CDR3 DNA is TGTGCCAGCAGCTCTAATAGACAGGGGGAGTTCTTC. The chain recombines TRBV11-2 with TRBJ2-1, with 9 bases fitting TRBD1. The CDR3 has 12 residues. Germline V gene sequence: CDR1 SGHAT, CDR2 FQNNGV. V was pared by 4 bases and J by 14 bases, with 6 bases of the junction left unmatched.

This chain connects TRBV7-2 to TRBJ2-7, with TRBD2 matching 8 bases. Germline values: CDR1 SGHTA, CDR2 FQGNSA. V lost 5 bases, J lost 0 bases, and 6 bases stayed unmatched. The CDR3 length is 15 residues. In DNA form, the CDR3 reads TGTGCCAGCAGCCGTAGCGGGATCAGCTCCTACGAGCAGTACTTC. Translation gives CASSRSGISSYEQYF.

The V and J genes are TRBV28 and TRBJ2-5; 9 positions match TRBD2. The tail of the sequence fits TRBJ2-7 better, so the J call may be wrong. Germline CDR1 and CDR2: MDHEN and SYDVKM. This CDR3 comprises 14 residues. CDR3 coding DNA: TGTGCCAGCAGGGCGGGAGGGAGCTCCTACGAGCAGTACTTC. It codes for CASRAGGSSYEQYF.

V and J are TRBV15 and TRBJ2-3; D is unclear. The CDR3 contains 12 residues. V dropped 5 bases and J dropped 5 bases, with 8 bases sitting between them. The germline gives CDR1 LNHNV, CDR2 YYDKDF (reference sequence). The DNA for the CDR3 is TGTGCCACCAGCCAGACGGGAGATACGCAGTATTTT. It specifies CATSQTGDTQYF.

The gene calls are TRBV13 and TRBJ2-7; 7 bases map to TRBD1. Germline V CDR1 and CDR2: PRHDT, FYEKMQ (reference sequence). The V gene end was trimmed by 1 base and the J gene end by 10 bases; junction bases not matched to a gene: 7. The CDR3 covers 13 residues. DNA for the CDR3: TGTGCCAGCAGCTTAGTCCGGGACAGTATTCAGTACTTC. Residues: CASSLVRDSIQYF.